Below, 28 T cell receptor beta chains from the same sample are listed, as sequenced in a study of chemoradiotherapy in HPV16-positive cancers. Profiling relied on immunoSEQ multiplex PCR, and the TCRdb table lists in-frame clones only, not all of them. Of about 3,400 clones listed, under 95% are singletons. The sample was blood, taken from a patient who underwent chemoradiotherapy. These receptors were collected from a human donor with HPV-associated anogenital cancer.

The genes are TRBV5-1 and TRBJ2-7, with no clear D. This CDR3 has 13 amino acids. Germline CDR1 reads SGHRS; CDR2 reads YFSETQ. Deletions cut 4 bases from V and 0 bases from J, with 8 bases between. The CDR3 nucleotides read TGCGCCAGCAGCCCGTCAAGCTCCTACGAGCAGTACTTC. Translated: CASSPSSSYEQYF. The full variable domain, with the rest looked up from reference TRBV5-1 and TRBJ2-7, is KAGVTQTPRYLIKTRGQQVTLSCSPISGHRSVSWYQQTPGQGLQFLFEYFSETQRNKGNFPGRFSGRQFSNSRSEMNVSTLELGDSALYLCASSPSSSYEQYFGPGTRLTVT.

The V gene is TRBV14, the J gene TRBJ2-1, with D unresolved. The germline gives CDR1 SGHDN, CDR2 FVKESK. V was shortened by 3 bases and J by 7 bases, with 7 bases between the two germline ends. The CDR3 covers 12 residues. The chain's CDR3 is CASSHIGNEQFF. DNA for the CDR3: TGTGCCAGCAGCCATATCGGGAATGAGCAGTTCTTC.

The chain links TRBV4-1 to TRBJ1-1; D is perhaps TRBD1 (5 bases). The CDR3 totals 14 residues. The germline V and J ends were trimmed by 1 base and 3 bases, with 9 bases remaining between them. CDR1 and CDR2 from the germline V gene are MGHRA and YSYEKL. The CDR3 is CASSQGQLDTEAFF. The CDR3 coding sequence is TGCGCCAGCAGCCAAGGACAGTTGGACACTGAAGCTTTCTTT.

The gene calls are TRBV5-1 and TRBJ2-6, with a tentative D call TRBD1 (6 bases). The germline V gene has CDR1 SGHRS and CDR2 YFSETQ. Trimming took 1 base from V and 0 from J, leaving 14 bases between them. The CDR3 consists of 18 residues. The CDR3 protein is CASSLWSGESSGANVLTF. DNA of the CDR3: TGCGCCAGCAGCTTGTGGTCAGGGGAAAGCTCTGGGGCCAACGTCCTGACTTTC.

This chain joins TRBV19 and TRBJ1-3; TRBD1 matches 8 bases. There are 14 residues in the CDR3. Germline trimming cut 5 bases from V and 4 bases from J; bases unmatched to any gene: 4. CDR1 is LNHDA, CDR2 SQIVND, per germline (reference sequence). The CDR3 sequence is CASSFRTGGNTIYF. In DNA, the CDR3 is TGTGCCAGTAGTTTCCGGACAGGGGGAAACACCATATATTTT.

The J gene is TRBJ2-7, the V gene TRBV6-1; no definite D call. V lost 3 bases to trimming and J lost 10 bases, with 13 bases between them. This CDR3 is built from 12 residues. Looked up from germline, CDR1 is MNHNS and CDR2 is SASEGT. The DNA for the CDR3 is TGTGCCAGCAGTGATACCCTCGATATACAGTACTTC. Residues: CASSDTLDIQYF.

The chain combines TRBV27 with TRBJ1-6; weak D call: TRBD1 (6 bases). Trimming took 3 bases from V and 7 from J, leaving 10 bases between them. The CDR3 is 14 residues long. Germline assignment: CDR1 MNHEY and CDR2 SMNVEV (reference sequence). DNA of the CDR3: TGTGCCAGCAGTTTGAGGGGGTGGAATTCACCCCTCCACTTT. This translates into CASSLRGWNSPLHF.

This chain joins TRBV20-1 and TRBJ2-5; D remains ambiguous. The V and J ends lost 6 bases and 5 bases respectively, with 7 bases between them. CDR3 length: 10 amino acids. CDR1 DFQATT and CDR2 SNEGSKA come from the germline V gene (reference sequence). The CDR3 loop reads CSASKETQYF. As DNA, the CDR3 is TGCAGTGCCAGTAAGGAGACCCAGTACTTC.

The CDR3 nucleotides read TGTGCCAGCAGCCCAGGCCGGATCTCTGGAAACACCATATATTTT. Translating it yields CASSPGRISGNTIYF. The chain carries TRBV11-1 and TRBJ1-3; no clear D gene. Between the trimmed V and J ends, which lost 5 bases and 0 bases, there was a span of 11 bases. The CDR3 extends over 15 amino acids. Germline loops: CDR1 SGHAT, CDR2 FQDESV (reference sequence).

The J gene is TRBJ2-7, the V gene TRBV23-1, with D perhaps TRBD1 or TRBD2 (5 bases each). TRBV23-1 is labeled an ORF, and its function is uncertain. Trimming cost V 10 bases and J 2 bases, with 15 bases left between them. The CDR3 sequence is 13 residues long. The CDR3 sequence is CAILQGAPYEQYF. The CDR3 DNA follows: TGCGCCATCCTGCAGGGAGCTCCCTACGAGCAGTACTTC.

CDR3 nucleotide sequence: TGCAGCGTTGACAGGGGCAACACCTACGAGCAGTACTTC. This codes for CSVDRGNTYEQYF. The chain carries TRBV29-1 and TRBJ2-7; tentative D call: TRBD1 (6 bases). The germline V gene has CDR1 SQVTM and CDR2 ANQGSEA. V lost 3 bases, J lost 2 bases, and 11 bases lay in between. This CDR3 is 13 amino acids long.

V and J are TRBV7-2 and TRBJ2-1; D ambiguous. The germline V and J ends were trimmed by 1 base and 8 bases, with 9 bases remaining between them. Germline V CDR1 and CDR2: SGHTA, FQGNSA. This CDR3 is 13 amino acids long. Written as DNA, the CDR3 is TGTGCCAGCAGCTTAGGGGGTGTCGATGAGCAGTTCTTC. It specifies CASSLGGVDEQFF.

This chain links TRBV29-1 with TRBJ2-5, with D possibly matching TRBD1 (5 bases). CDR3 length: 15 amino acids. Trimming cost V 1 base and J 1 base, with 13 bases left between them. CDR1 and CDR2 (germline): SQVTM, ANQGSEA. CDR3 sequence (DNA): TGCAGCGTTGAAGTAGGGGTGGGGCGCCAAGAGACCCAGTACTTC. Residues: CSVEVGVGRQETQYF.

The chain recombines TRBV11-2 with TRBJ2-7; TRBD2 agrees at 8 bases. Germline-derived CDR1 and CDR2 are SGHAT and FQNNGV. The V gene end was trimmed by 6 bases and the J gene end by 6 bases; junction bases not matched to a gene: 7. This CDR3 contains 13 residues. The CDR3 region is CASSRGGGLEQYF. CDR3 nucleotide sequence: TGTGCCAGCAGTCGGGGGGGAGGGCTCGAGCAGTACTTC. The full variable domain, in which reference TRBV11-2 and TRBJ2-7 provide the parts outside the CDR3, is EAGVAQSPRYKIIEKRQSVAFWCNPISGHATLYWYQQILGQGPKLLIQFQNNGVVDDSQLPKDRFSAERLKGVDSTLKIQPAKLEDSAVYLCASSRGGGLEQYFGPGTRLTVT.

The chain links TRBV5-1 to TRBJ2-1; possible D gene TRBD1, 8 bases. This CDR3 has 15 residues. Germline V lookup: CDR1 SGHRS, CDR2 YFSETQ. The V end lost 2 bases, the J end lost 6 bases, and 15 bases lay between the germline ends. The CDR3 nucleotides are TGCGCCAGCAGCTTCACAGGGGGGGTGTTCAATGAGCAGTTCTTC. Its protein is CASSFTGGVFNEQFF.

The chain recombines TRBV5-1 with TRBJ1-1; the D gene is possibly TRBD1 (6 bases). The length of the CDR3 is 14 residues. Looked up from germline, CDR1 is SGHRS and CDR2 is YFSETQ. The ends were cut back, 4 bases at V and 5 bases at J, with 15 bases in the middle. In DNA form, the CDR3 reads TGCGCCAGCAGCGGAGGGGGGATGGAAACTGAAGCTTTCTTT. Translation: CASSGGGMETEAFF.

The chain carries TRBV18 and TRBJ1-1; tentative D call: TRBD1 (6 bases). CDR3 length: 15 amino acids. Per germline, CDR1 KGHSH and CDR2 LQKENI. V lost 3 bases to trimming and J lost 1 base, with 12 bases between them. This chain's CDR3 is CASSPLEGGNTEAFF. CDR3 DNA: TGTGCCAGCTCACCCCTCGAGGGGGGGAACACTGAAGCTTTCTTT. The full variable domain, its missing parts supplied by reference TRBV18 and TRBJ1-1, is NAGVMQNPRHLVRRRGQEARLRCSPMKGHSHVYWYRQLPEEGLKFMVYLQKENIIDESGMPKERFSAEFPKEGPSILRIQQVVRGDSAAYFCASSPLEGGNTEAFFGQGTRLTVV.

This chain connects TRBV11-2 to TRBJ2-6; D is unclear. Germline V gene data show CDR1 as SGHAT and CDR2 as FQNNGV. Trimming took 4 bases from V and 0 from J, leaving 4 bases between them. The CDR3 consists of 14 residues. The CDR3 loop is CASSYSSGANVLTF. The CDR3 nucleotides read TGTGCCAGCAGCTACAGCTCTGGGGCCAACGTCCTGACTTTC.

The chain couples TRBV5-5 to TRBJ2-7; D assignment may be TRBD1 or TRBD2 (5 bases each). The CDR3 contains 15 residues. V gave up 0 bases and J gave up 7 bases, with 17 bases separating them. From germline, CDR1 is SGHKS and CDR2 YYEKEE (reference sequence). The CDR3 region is CASSLVAGPTGEQYF. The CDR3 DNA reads TGTGCCAGCAGCTTGGTGGCAGGGCCCACGGGGGAGCAGTACTTC.

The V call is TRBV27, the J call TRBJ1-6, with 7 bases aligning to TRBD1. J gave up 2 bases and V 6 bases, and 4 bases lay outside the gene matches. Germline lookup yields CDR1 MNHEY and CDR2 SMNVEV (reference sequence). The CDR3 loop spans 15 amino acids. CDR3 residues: CASRLGGAYNSPLHF. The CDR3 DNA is TGTGCCAGCAGACTAGGGGGCGCCTATAATTCACCCCTCCACTTT.

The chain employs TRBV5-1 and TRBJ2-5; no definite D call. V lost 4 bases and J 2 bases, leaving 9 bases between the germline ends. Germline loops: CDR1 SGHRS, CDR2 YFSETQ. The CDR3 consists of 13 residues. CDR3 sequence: CASSRFRQETQYF. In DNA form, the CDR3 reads TGCGCCAGCAGCCGTTTCCGGCAAGAGACCCAGTACTTC.

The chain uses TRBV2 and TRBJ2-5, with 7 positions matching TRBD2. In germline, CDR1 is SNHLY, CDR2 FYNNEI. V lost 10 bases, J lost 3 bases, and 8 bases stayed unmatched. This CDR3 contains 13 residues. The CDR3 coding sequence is TGTGCCATTCGCCGGCTAGCGGAAGAGACCCAGTACTTC. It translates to CAIRRLAEETQYF.

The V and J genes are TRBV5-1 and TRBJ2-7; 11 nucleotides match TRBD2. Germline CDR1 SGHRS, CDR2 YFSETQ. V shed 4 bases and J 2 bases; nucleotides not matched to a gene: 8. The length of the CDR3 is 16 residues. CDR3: CASSPEPGLAAYEQYF. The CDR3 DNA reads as TGCGCCAGCAGCCCGGAACCGGGACTAGCGGCCTACGAGCAGTACTTC.

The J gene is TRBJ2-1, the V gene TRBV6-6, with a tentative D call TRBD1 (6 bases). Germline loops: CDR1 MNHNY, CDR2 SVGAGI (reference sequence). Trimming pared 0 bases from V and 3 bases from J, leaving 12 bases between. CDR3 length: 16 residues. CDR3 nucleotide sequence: TGTGCCAGCAGTTACTCGAACAGGGCCTTCTACAATGAGCAGTTCTTC. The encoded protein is CASSYSNRAFYNEQFF.

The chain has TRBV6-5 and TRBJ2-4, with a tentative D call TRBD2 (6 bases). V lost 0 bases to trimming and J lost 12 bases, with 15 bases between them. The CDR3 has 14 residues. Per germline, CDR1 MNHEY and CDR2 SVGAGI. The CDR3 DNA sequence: TGTGCCAGCAGTTACTCGGAGGGAGGTTTCGATCAGTACTTC. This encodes CASSYSEGGFDQYF.

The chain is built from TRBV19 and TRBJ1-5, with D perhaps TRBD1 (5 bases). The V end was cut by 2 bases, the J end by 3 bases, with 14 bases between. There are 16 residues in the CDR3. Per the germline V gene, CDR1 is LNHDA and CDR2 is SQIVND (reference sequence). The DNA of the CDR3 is TGTGCCAGTAGTATAACGCAGGGTAGTTACAATCAGCCCCAGCATTTT. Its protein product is CASSITQGSYNQPQHF.

This chain's CDR3 is CASSDSGGSGDTQYF. The CDR3 DNA reads as TGTGCCAGCAGTGACTCGGGAGGGAGTGGAGATACGCAGTATTTT. The rearrangement joins TRBV6-4 to TRBJ2-3; 7 bases fit TRBD2. CDR1 is MRHNA, CDR2 SNTAGT, per germline. Trimming removed 0 bases from V and 5 bases from J; junction bases left unmatched: 5. This CDR3 has 15 residues.

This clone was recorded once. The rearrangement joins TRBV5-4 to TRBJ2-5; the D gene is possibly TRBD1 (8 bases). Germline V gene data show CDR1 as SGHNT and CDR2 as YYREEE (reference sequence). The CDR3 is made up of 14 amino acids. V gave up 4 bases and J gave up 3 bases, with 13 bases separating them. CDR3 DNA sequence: TGTGCCAGCAGCCGAACAGGGGGGGAAGAGACCCAGTACTTC. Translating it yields CASSRTGGEETQYF.